This T cell receptor beta chain came from a study of cytomegalovirus exposure and HLA in healthy donors. Broader study findings: Presence/absence analyses assumed roughly uniform sequencing depth across donors, which may not hold. Altogether, 164 TCR beta chains were recorded as cytomegalovirus-associated. Earlier findings revealed that most TCR beta V segments proved productive either about 87% or about 30% of the time. An observed cluster of highly shared sequence variants was recorded as a likely sequencing artifact.

Both 60 Vbeta primers and 13 Jbeta primers went into the PCR. Repertoires were generated with immunoSEQ multiplex PCR, while TCRdb's copy carries only in-frame clones and drops some. The sample contains approximately 150,000 clones, over 60% of which appear only once. The CDR3 length is 15 residues. Germline CDR1 is SGHRS and CDR2 is YFSETQ. V was trimmed by 0 bases and J by 3 bases, leaving 10 bases between them. About this clone: Its antigen remains unknown.

The chain combines TRBV5-1 with TRBJ2-1; no clear D gene. This receptor was taken from a male donor in good health and CMV-seronegative. What was sequenced was PBMCs. CDR3 in amino acids: CASSLEVAVYNEQFF. For the CDR3, the DNA is TGCGCCAGCAGCTTGGAGGTTGCGGTCTACAATGAGCAGTTCTTC.